Following are 20 T cell receptor beta chains from one sample sequenced in a study of T cell responses to AZD1222 COVID-19 vaccine. The assay was immunoSEQ multiplex PCR, and TCRdb's table has in-frame clones only and misses some. Altogether approximately 180,000 clones are present, 92% being singletons, with the ten largest covering over 9.5%. The starting material was peripheral blood, obtained on day 0 of AZD1222 vaccination. The receptors were gathered from an adult in good health.

The chain couples TRBV18 to TRBJ1-1; weak D call: TRBD1 (6 bases). The CDR3 is made up of 15 amino acids. V was trimmed by 5 bases and J by 4 bases, leaving 17 bases between them. Germline V CDR1 and CDR2: KGHSH, LQKENI. Here the CDR3 reads CASSSESGGRTEAFF. The CDR3 nucleotides read TGTGCCAGCTCATCCGAATCCGGGGGCCGCACTGAAGCTTTCTTT.

This chain joins TRBV14 and TRBJ1-2, with 10 bases matching TRBD1. CDR1 is SGHDN, CDR2 FVKESK, per germline. The CDR3 loop spans 15 amino acids. J was trimmed by 4 bases and V by 0 bases; bases with no gene match: 2. The CDR3 region is CASSQETGGIYGYTF. The DNA for the CDR3 is TGTGCCAGCAGCCAAGAGACAGGGGGCATCTATGGCTACACCTTC.

The V gene is TRBV7-9, the J gene TRBJ1-1, with D unclear. Per germline, CDR1 SEHNR and CDR2 FQNEAQ (reference sequence). This CDR3 spans 14 amino acids. V was shortened by 1 base and J by 5 bases, with 11 bases between the two germline ends. CDR3 residues: CASSLDLRSTEAFF. For the CDR3, the DNA is TGTGCCAGCAGCTTAGATCTCCGAAGTACTGAAGCTTTCTTT. Drawing the rest from reference TRBV7-9 and TRBJ1-1, the complete variable domain is DTGVSQNPRHKITKRGQNVTFRCDPISEHNRLYWYRQTLGQGPEFLTYFQNEAQLEKSRLLSDRFSAERPKGSFSTLEIQRTEQGDSAMYLCASSLDLRSTEAFFGQGTRLTVV.

The genes are TRBV5-1 and TRBJ2-7; 10 positions match TRBD1. Germline V lookup: CDR1 SGHRS, CDR2 YFSETQ. The CDR3 runs 14 residues. V lost 0 bases, J lost 6 bases, and 3 bases stayed unmatched. In nucleotides, the CDR3 is TGCGCCAGCAGCTTGGGACAGGGGGCCCTCGAGCAGTACTTC. This gives the protein CASSLGQGALEQYF.

The CDR3 nucleotides read TGTGCCAGCATGAGCGGGGGAGATACGCAGTATTTT. Translating gives CASMSGGDTQYF. This chain joins TRBV28 and TRBJ2-3; TRBD2 aligns across 8 bases. The ends lost 7 bases at V and 5 bases at J; junction bases unmatched: 2. The CDR3 length is 12 residues. The germline V gene has CDR1 MDHEN and CDR2 SYDVKM.

The chain links TRBV19 to TRBJ1-4; 11 positions match TRBD1. V lost 7 bases, J lost 4 bases, and 5 bases stayed unmatched. In germline, CDR1 is LNHDA, CDR2 SQIVND (reference sequence). The length of the CDR3 is 15 residues. This chain's CDR3 is CASTQGQGVNEKLFF. CDR3 sequence (DNA): TGTGCCAGTACCCAGGGACAGGGGGTTAATGAAAAACTGTTTTTT.

The chain uses TRBV9 and TRBJ1-2, with 10 bases that match TRBD1. This CDR3 region has 15 residues. From germline, CDR1 is SGDLS and CDR2 YYNGEE. V trimming: 4 bases; J trimming: 2 bases; junction bases outside the gene matches: 5. This CDR3 reads CASSLAGQGNYGYTF. The CDR3 DNA sequence: TGTGCCAGCAGCCTCGCGGGACAGGGGAACTATGGCTACACCTTC.

The J gene is TRBJ1-1, the V gene TRBV30; no clear D gene. CDR1 GTSNPN and CDR2 SVGIG come from the germline V gene (reference sequence). There are 13 residues in the CDR3. The V end lost 2 bases, the J end lost 4 bases, and 11 bases lay between the germline ends. CDR3 region: CAWSLQVFTEAFF. The CDR3 coding sequence is TGTGCCTGGAGTCTCCAGGTTTTCACTGAAGCTTTCTTT.

V gene TRBV9 combines with J gene TRBJ1-2; D is uncertain. The germline CDR1 and CDR2 sequences are SGDLS and YYNGEE. The CDR3 has 14 residues. Trimming removed 3 bases from V and 8 bases from J, with 17 bases in between. The CDR3 region has the DNA TGTGCCAGCAGCGCCCCGTGGAGTTCAGAGGGCTACACCTTC. Translating it yields CASSAPWSSEGYTF. Complete variable domain (other parts from reference TRBV9 and TRBJ1-2): DSGVTQTPKHLITATGQRVTLRCSPRSGDLSVYWYQQSLDQGLQFLIQYYNGEERAKGNILERFSAQQFPDLHSELNLSSLELGDSALYFCASSAPWSSEGYTFGSGTRLTVV.

This clone appeared once. This chain uses TRBV5-4 with TRBJ2-6; TRBD1 matches at 8 bases. This CDR3 is built from 16 residues. The germline V gene has CDR1 SGHNT and CDR2 YYREEE (reference sequence). The trim removed 9 bases at V and 1 base at J, leaving 9 bases unmatched. The chain's CDR3 is CAITGGTISGANVLTF. CDR3 DNA sequence: TGTGCCATAACAGGGGGAACAATTTCTGGGGCCAACGTCCTGACTTTC.

This chain connects TRBV23-1 to TRBJ2-4, with D possibly matching TRBD2 (6 bases). TRBV23-1 is an ORF; its function is uncertain. Trimming stripped 0 bases from V and 0 bases from J, with 6 bases between. The CDR3 totals 15 residues. CDR3 bases: TGCGCCAGCAGTCAATCGGGGGGAGCCAAAAACATTCAGTACTTC. It encodes CASSQSGGAKNIQYF.

Remarks on this clone: This CDR3 is also generated by other DNA sequences in the sample. V gene TRBV24-1 combines with J gene TRBJ1-1, with D possibly TRBD1 on 5 matching bases. V lost 3 bases to trimming and J lost 4 bases, with 8 bases between them. There are 13 residues in the CDR3. CDR1 is KGHDR, CDR2 SFDVKD, per germline. The CDR3 sequence: CATSDLRGTEAFF. CDR3 DNA: TGTGCCACCAGTGATCTGAGGGGCACTGAAGCTTTCTTT.

The chain employs TRBV6-1 and TRBJ2-7; the match to TRBD1 covers 8 bases. The CDR3 spans 14 residues. V trimming: 1 base; J trimming: 5 bases; junction bases outside the gene matches: 4. Germline CDR1 is MNHNS and CDR2 is SASEGT. CDR3 coding DNA: TGTGCCAGCAGTGAAGGGACAGGGACCCACGAGCAGTACGTC. Its translation: CASSEGTGTHEQYV.

The chain couples TRBV7-9 to TRBJ1-1; D gene ambiguous. The CDR3 spans 13 residues. Trimming pared 5 bases from V and 5 bases from J, leaving 12 bases between. CDR1 and CDR2 from the germline V gene are SEHNR and FQNEAQ (reference sequence). The CDR3 nucleotides are TGTGCCAGCAGCCCCCGGGGTTATACTGAAGCTTTCTTT. This translates into CASSPRGYTEAFF.

This clone was detected only once. The chain uses TRBV19 and TRBJ1-1; tentatively, D is TRBD1 (5 bases). V lost 3 bases, J lost 5 bases, and 16 bases lay in between. This CDR3 comprises 15 residues. In germline, CDR1 is LNHDA, CDR2 SQIVND (reference sequence). The CDR3 region is CASSIGPGVGTEAFF. CDR3 nucleotides: TGTGCCAGTAGTATTGGGCCGGGGGTTGGAACTGAAGCTTTCTTT.

The chain uses TRBV6-5 and TRBJ1-5; D is possibly TRBD1 (5 bases). The V end lost 2 bases, the J end lost 3 bases, and 11 bases lay between the germline ends. The germline CDR1 and CDR2 sequences are MNHEY and SVGAGI. The CDR3 runs 15 residues. The CDR3 DNA reads as TGTGCCAGCAGTTACCCGACAGTTTTCAATCAGCCCCAGCATTTT. The encoded protein is CASSYPTVFNQPQHF.

This clone turned up a few times. V usage is TRBV7-9 and J usage is TRBJ1-4; the D gene is possibly TRBD1 (6 bases). This CDR3 has 13 amino acids. The V gene's germline CDR1 is SEHNR and CDR2 FQNEAQ (reference sequence). V dropped 5 bases and J dropped 7 bases, with 11 bases sitting between them. In nucleotides, the CDR3 is TGTGCCAGCAGCCGAGGACAGTTTGAAAAACTGTTTTTT. Its protein is CASSRGQFEKLFF.

J is TRBJ1-1 and V is TRBV7-2, with 9 bases that match TRBD1. This CDR3 has 12 amino acids. After removal of 4 bases from V and 7 bases from J, the junction contained 1 base not matched to a gene. CDR1 and CDR2 from the germline V gene are SGHTA and FQGNSA. CDR3: CASSSGQGEAFF. The CDR3 DNA is TGTGCCAGCAGCTCGGGACAGGGTGAAGCTTTCTTT.

This rearrangement joins TRBV6-6 to TRBJ1-2; D unresolved. V was cut by 1 base and J by 4 bases, with 10 bases left in between. Per the germline V gene, CDR1 is MNHNY and CDR2 is SVGAGI (reference sequence). The CDR3 spans 14 residues. CDR3 loop: CASSYYRESYGYTF. CDR3 coding DNA: TGTGCCAGCAGTTACTATAGGGAGAGCTATGGCTACACCTTC.

This chain joins TRBV18 and TRBJ2-1; D remains ambiguous. Germline CDR1 reads KGHSH; CDR2 reads LQKENI. This CDR3 is 16 amino acids long. V dropped 6 bases and J dropped 0 bases, with 15 bases sitting between them. This chain's CDR3 is CASSLEPSSSYNEQFF. The CDR3 DNA reads TGTGCCAGCTCTCTCGAGCCTTCAAGCTCCTACAATGAGCAGTTCTTC.